This T cell receptor beta chain was identified in a study of T-cell reconstitution after alpha-beta-depleted transplantation in children. Study-wide points: Newly produced T cells mostly accounted for T-cell counts and diversity one year post-transplant. In patients about two months after transplant, alpha-beta T cells reportedly arose from several hundred expanded graft clones. The high TCRbeta diversity at day 60 in some patients came from surviving recipient T cells and thymic progenitors.

The TCRbeta library was prepared with unique molecular identifiers. Using its own MiXCR run on the PCR reads, TCRdb lists one record per CDR3 protein. The sample has around 600,000 distinct CDR3 sequences, 23% seen once. At least ten counts were recorded for this clonotype. No antigen is known for it. This TCR was sampled from a boy under three years old who had a stem cell transplant for acute myeloid leukemia, so the T cells may come from the graft donor. Source: PBMCs, mostly from graft donor cells, taken 360 days after TCRalphabeta/CD19-depleted stem cell transplant.

The CDR3 nucleotides are TGTGCCAGCAGCTTAGACTCTCCCACCGGGGAGCTGTTTTTT. As protein: CASSLDSPTGELFF. The rearrangement uses TRBV7-9 and TRBJ2-2; D call uncertain. This CDR3 has 14 amino acids. Germline values: CDR1 SEHNR, CDR2 FQNEAQ (reference sequence). Trimming stripped 1 base from V and 4 bases from J, with 7 bases between.